The sequence of this T cell receptor (beta chain) was determined in a study of blood T cell repertoires in COVID-19. Across the study: The cDNA or gDNA used as material had been derived from T cells, B-cell-depleted T cells, or PBMCs.

Clinical history reported by participants formed the basis on which cohorts were assigned. Symptom resolution, clearance, or two negative PCRs marked donors in Cohort 3 as recovered. Original processing methods: Amplifying reference gene primers gave estimates of nucleated cell counts. The method was immunoSEQ multiplex PCR; TCRdb's version includes in-frame clones alone and lacks a portion of them. V, J and clone size are those of that table, while D and trimming were read from the DNA. Of roughly 170,000 clones listed, under 85% were seen once; the top ten hold over 9.5%. Per the germline V gene, CDR1 is SGHTA and CDR2 is FQGTGA. Trimming pared 5 bases from V and 4 bases from J, leaving 19 bases between. The CDR3 length is 16 residues.

The chain uses TRBV7-3 and TRBJ2-3; a weak D match, TRBD2 (6 bases). The sequenced sample was PBMCs or T cells enriched from blood (not recorded which). The source of this sequence is a man in his forties or fifties who had recovered from COVID-19. CDR3 in amino acids: CASSVNRDPGADTQYF. The DNA for the CDR3 is TGTGCCAGCAGCGTTAACCGGGACCCGGGGGCAGATACGCAGTATTTT.